These 15 T cell receptor beta chains share one sample of origin, sequenced in a study of vaccination effects on CD4 cells after COVID-19 (dated by TCRdb to between 2021 and 2024). The method behind the library was the immunoSEQ multiplex PCR assay. Sourced from immuneACCESS, this table was stored by TCRdb with only in-frame sequences that have V and J called. A share of the clones is absent; for the studies checked, an unresolved V gene accounts for under half, and the remainder has no known explanation. This sample holds around 30,000 clones; around 80% were observed only once. In total, the top ten clones hold less than 6% of the sample. For these TCRs, the target antigens are not known. In the ViraFEST assay, PBMC were stimulated with viral peptide pools, and TCR sequencing was then used to find antigen-specific CD4+ T cell clonotypes based on their expansion. After around ten days of culture, CD4+ T cells were isolated with the EasySep CD4+ T cell isolation kit. Two doses of either the BNT162b2 or the mRNA-1273 mRNA SARS-CoV-2 vaccine were administered to participants.

Material: CD4+ T cells from PBMCs cultured with SARS-CoV-2 spike peptides, obtained after COVID-19 vaccination. The cell subset or site label of this sample denotes: SARS-CoV-2 spike overlapping peptide pool stimulation. Every receptor here comes from a human donor who received a COVID-19 vaccine. Some clones in this sample may be carry-over from other donors' samples.

The chain recombines TRBV4-3 with TRBJ2-1; TRBD1 matches 9 bases. The CDR3 has 15 amino acids. V gave up 4 bases and J gave up 2 bases; unmatched junction bases: 3. Germline V lookup: CDR1 LGHNA, CDR2 YSLEER. The CDR3 DNA sequence: TGCGCCAGCAGCCCAGGACAGGGGACCTACAATGAGCAGTTCTTC. It is translated as CASSPGQGTYNEQFF.

The chain carries TRBV21-1 and TRBJ2-7; the table names TRBD1, a call not compared with the DNA. TRBV21-1 counts as a pseudogene. The CDR3 has 15 residues. The CDR3 sequence is CASSSTGTVFYEQYV. The CDR3, as DNA: TGTGCCAGCAGCAGTACCGGGACAGTTTTCTACGAGCAGTACGTC.

V is TRBV20-1 and J is TRBJ1-2; no clear D gene. The CDR3 runs to 10 residues. The V gene lost 3 bases and the J gene lost 4 bases, with 3 bases spanning the gap. Germline loops: CDR1 DFQATT, CDR2 SNEGSKA (reference sequence). The CDR3 loop reads CSASLYGYTF. CDR3 bases: TGCAGTGCTAGCCTCTATGGCTACACCTTC.

A single count supports this clone. The chain recombines TRBV18 with TRBJ2-7, with 11 bases identical to TRBD1. The CDR3 is made up of 16 amino acids. Per the germline V gene, CDR1 is KGHSH and CDR2 is LQKENI. J lost 4 bases, V lost 4 bases, and 9 bases had no gene match. DNA for the CDR3: TGTGCCAGCTCACGAGGTGGGACAGGGGGGTCATACGAGCAGTACGTC. This codes for CASSRGGTGGSYEQYV.

The chain has TRBV6-5 and TRBJ1-2, with TRBD1 identical over 10 bases. CDR1 is MNHEY, CDR2 SVGAGI, per germline. Germline trimming cut 2 bases from V and 4 bases from J; bases unmatched to any gene: 4. This CDR3 comprises 15 residues. Written as DNA, the CDR3 is TGTGCCAGCAGTTACGGGACAGGGGACATCTATGGCTACACCTTC. Translating gives CASSYGTGDIYGYTF.

This clone was seen a handful of times. The chain is built from TRBV4-1 and TRBJ1-2, with a tentative D call TRBD1 (5 bases). V was shortened by 1 base and J by 4 bases, with 13 bases between the two germline ends. CDR1 MGHRA and CDR2 YSYEKL come from the germline V gene. This CDR3 is 15 amino acids long. The CDR3 here is CASSQGDQLSYGYTF. The DNA for the CDR3 is TGCGCCAGCAGCCAAGGGGACCAACTCTCCTATGGCTACACCTTC.

This clone is judged medium-sized. The chain couples TRBV4-2 to TRBJ2-3; D is undetermined. The CDR3 contains 14 residues. Between the trimmed V and J ends, which lost 1 base and 8 bases, there was a span of 13 bases. From germline, CDR1 is LGHNA and CDR2 YNFKEQ. The CDR3, as DNA: TGTGCCAGCAGCCAAGTAAATCTTCCTGCTACGCAGTATTTT. Its protein is CASSQVNLPATQYF.

The chain carries TRBV7-9 and TRBJ1-5, with a tentative D call TRBD1 (5 bases). CDR3 size: 19 residues. Germline CDR1 is SEHNR and CDR2 is FQNEAQ (reference sequence). V lost 5 bases to trimming and J lost 2 bases, with 25 bases between them. CDR3: CASSLTGAKNRWGNQPQHF. In DNA form, the CDR3 reads TGTGCCAGCAGCCTAACCGGGGCGAAAAATCGGTGGGGCAATCAGCCCCAGCATTTT.

This clone is a singleton in its sample. The chain links TRBV7-2 to TRBJ2-1; perhaps TRBD2 as D (6 bases). This CDR3 is built from 13 residues. Germline CDR1 is SGHTA and CDR2 is FQGNSA. V was shortened by 5 bases and J by 8 bases, with 13 bases between the two germline ends. This CDR3 reads CASSPRLDDEQFF. The CDR3 bases are TGTGCCAGCAGCCCTAGACTAGACGATGAGCAGTTCTTC.

V is TRBV7-2 and J is TRBJ2-3; D remains ambiguous. The CDR3 is 15 residues long. The germline gives CDR1 SGHTA, CDR2 FQGNSA. Trimming shortened V by 5 bases and J by 1 base, and 13 bases separated the two germline ends. The CDR3 sequence: CASSPRKVGTDTQYF. Written as DNA, the CDR3 is TGTGCCAGCAGCCCCAGAAAGGTTGGCACAGATACGCAGTATTTT.

The chain employs TRBV5-1 and TRBJ2-7; possible D gene TRBD2, 7 bases. Per the germline V gene, CDR1 is SGHRS and CDR2 is YFSETQ. V lost 0 bases and J lost 7, with 17 bases in between. The CDR3 is 15 amino acids. CDR3 DNA sequence: TGCGCCAGCAGCTTGGCGCCGGGGGGCCGCCGGGAGCAGTACGTC. Protein: CASSLAPGGRREQYV.

This clone showed up just a few times. V and J are TRBV13 and TRBJ1-2; D is ambiguous. The CDR3 contains 13 residues. Germline loops: CDR1 PRHDT, CDR2 FYEKMQ (reference sequence). With 5 bases removed from V and 5 bases from J, the gap between germline ends came to 12 bases. This CDR3 is CASSPSSGYGYTF. Here the CDR3 DNA reads TGTGCCAGCAGCCCGTCGTCGGGGTATGGCTACACCTTC.

J is TRBJ2-1 and V is TRBV5-1; 11 bases align to TRBD2. V lost 2 bases to trimming and J lost 4 bases; unmatched junction nucleotides: 2. The CDR3 covers 15 residues. Germline assignment: CDR1 SGHRS and CDR2 YFSETQ. DNA for the CDR3: TGCGCCAGCAGCTTTAGCGGGGGGGCTTACAATGAGCAGTTCTTC. Its translation: CASSFSGGAYNEQFF.

This clone was detected a few times. The genes are TRBV6-6 and TRBJ2-2; unclear D gene. CDR1 is MNHNY and CDR2 is SVGAGI in the germline V gene (reference sequence). This CDR3 spans 11 amino acids. V gave up 10 bases and J gave up 3 bases, with 6 bases separating them. The CDR3 region has the DNA TGTGCCACACGGGACACCGGGGAGCTGTTTTTT. It is translated as CATRDTGELFF.

This chain joins TRBV11-2 and TRBJ2-5; D not resolved. Trimming took 3 bases from V and 6 from J, leaving 14 bases between them. The CDR3 runs to 14 residues. CDR1 is SGHAT and CDR2 is FQNNGV in the germline V gene. As DNA, the CDR3 is TGTGCCAGCAGCTTGGATCTTGGGTGGAAGACCCAGTACTTC. The encoded protein is CASSLDLGWKTQYF.